A selection of T cell receptor beta chains follows, all from one sample in a study of cytomegalovirus exposure and HLA in healthy donors. The repertoire was sequenced with immunoSEQ multiplex PCR; TCRdb's copy has only in-frame clones and lacks some. The repertoire holds approximately 190,000 clones, with over 70% as singletons. The sequenced sample was PBMCs. These TCRs come from a man in his forties or fifties in good health and CMV-seronegative. Both conserved end residues are part of each CDR3. Fields, in order: V gene, J gene, D gene, clone size, CDR3 DNA, CDR3 protein. D genes are given only for firm matches. Only part of the rows carry a size: once, few, many, or a class if the clone is expanded.

V: TRBV7-2; J: TRBJ1-1; D: TRBD1; size: NA; DNA: TGTGCCAGCAGCTTTTACAGGGGTCCTGAAGCTTTCTTT; CDR3: CASSFYRGPEAFF
V: TRBV7-9; J: TRBJ1-2; D: NA; size: NA; DNA: TGTGCCAGCAGCTTAAACAGGGACTATGGCTACACCTTC; CDR3: CASSLNRDYGYTF
V: TRBV7-2; J: TRBJ2-7; D: TRBD1; size: NA; DNA: TGTGCCAGCAGCTTGGGACAGTTCTACGAGCAGTACTTC; CDR3: CASSLGQFYEQYF
V: TRBV7-3; J: TRBJ2-7; D: TRBD2; size: NA; DNA: TGTGCCAGCAGCCCACGGGGGAGGGACGAGCAGTACTTC; CDR3: CASSPRGRDEQYF
V: TRBV4-1; J: TRBJ2-3; D: TRBD1; size: once; DNA: TGCGCCAGCAGCCGCCTAACAGGGGACAGCACAGATACGCAGTATTTT; CDR3: CASSRLTGDSTDTQYF
V: TRBV18; J: TRBJ1-1; D: NA; size: NA; DNA: TGTGCCAGCTCAGCGGCGTCCCAGAACACTGAAGCTTTCTTT; CDR3: CASSAASQNTEAFF
V: TRBV29-1; J: TRBJ2-1; D: TRBD1; size: NA; DNA: TGCAGCGTTGAAAGGGGGCGACTTAGCAATGAGCAGTTCTTC; CDR3: CSVERGRLSNEQFF
V: TRBV6-5; J: TRBJ1-4; D: TRBD1; size: NA; DNA: TGTGCCAGCAGTGGACAGGGCGCAACTAATGAAAAACTGTTTTTT; CDR3: CASSGQGATNEKLFF
V: TRBV2; J: TRBJ2-7; D: NA; size: few; DNA: TGTGCCAGCAGCGCCCAGTACGAGCAGTACTTC; CDR3: CASSAQYEQYF
V: TRBV7-2; J: TRBJ2-7; D: TRBD1; size: NA; DNA: TGTGCCAGCAGCTTAGGCCGGGACAGGGGCTACGAGCAGTACTTC; CDR3: CASSLGRDRGYEQYF
V: TRBV7-2; J: TRBJ2-3; D: TRBD1; size: NA; DNA: TGTGCCAGCAGCCTACAGGGGTTCACAGATACGCAGTATTTT; CDR3: CASSLQGFTDTQYF
V: TRBV4-3; J: TRBJ2-1; D: NA; size: NA; DNA: TGCGCCAGCAGCCTCCTTGGCGGGGCCGGTTATGATGAGCAGTTCTTC; CDR3: CASSLLGGAGYDEQFF
V: TRBV15; J: TRBJ2-2; D: TRBD2; size: once; DNA: TGTGCCACCAGCAGAGATCTCGGGGGGGCGGTCACCGGGGAGCTGTTTTTT; CDR3: CATSRDLGGAVTGELFF
V: TRBV2; J: TRBJ1-1; D: NA; size: NA; DNA: TGTGCCAGCAGTGTGGAGGCAGGTGAAGCTTTCTTT; CDR3: CASSVEAGEAFF
V: TRBV2; J: TRBJ2-1; D: NA; size: NA; DNA: TGTGCCAGTGCCGTCGGGGGAATCGGCGATGGTGAGCAGTTCTTC; CDR3: CASAVGGIGDGEQFF
V: TRBV29-1; J: TRBJ1-2; D: NA; size: few; DNA: TGCAGCGTGGGAACCGGGACAAACTATGGCTACACCTTC; CDR3: CSVGTGTNYGYTF
V: TRBV5-4; J: TRBJ2-3; D: TRBD2; size: NA; DNA: TGTGCCAGCAGGGGGACTAGCGGGGGAGCAGATACGCAGTATTTT; CDR3: CASRGTSGGADTQYF
V: TRBV29-1; J: TRBJ2-3; D: NA; size: few; DNA: TGCAGCGTTGTGGGCCCAGATACGCAGTATTTT; CDR3: CSVVGPDTQYF
V: TRBV20-1; J: TRBJ2-3; D: NA; size: NA; DNA: TGCAGTGCTACTTCCACAGATACGCAGTATTTT; CDR3: CSATSTDTQYF
V: TRBV27; J: TRBJ2-5; D: TRBD1; size: NA; DNA: TGTGCCAGCGGGTCATTTCGGGACAGGGATGGAGGTCGAGAGACCCAGTACTTC; CDR3: CASGSFRDRDGGRETQYF
V: TRBV4-3; J: TRBJ2-5; D: TRBD1; size: few; DNA: TGCGCCAGCAGCCAAGAGGGGACAGCTCAAGAGACCCAGTACTTC; CDR3: CASSQEGTAQETQYF
V: TRBV19; J: TRBJ1-1; D: NA; size: NA; DNA: TGTGCCAGTAGTAGCTCTCCGGGGAACACTGAAGCTTTCTTT; CDR3: CASSSSPGNTEAFF
V: TRBV4-3; J: TRBJ1-3; D: TRBD1; size: NA; DNA: TGCGCCAGCAGCCTTCAGGGGGCTGGTGGAAACACCATATATTTT; CDR3: CASSLQGAGGNTIYF
V: TRBV5-4; J: TRBJ2-5; D: NA; size: few; DNA: TGTGCCAGCACAACCGGGACACAAGAGACCCAGTACTTC; CDR3: CASTTGTQETQYF
V: TRBV10-2; J: TRBJ1-3; D: TRBD1; size: NA; DNA: TGCGCCAGCAGTGAATACGACAGGGCGGAACGAAACACCATATATTTT; CDR3: CASSEYDRAERNTIYF
V: TRBV9; J: TRBJ2-5; D: TRBD1; size: NA; DNA: TGTGCCAGCAGCCGACAGGGCCGGGAGACCCAGTACTTC; CDR3: CASSRQGRETQYF
V: TRBV7-2; J: TRBJ2-3; D: NA; size: once; DNA: TGTGCCAGCAGCTCCCGGGACTGGCCGCTAGAATTT; CDR3: CASSSRDWPLEF
V: TRBV4-2; J: TRBJ2-3; D: TRBD2; size: NA; DNA: TGTGCCAGCAGCCAAGCCCCGCGGGGGGGCGTGACAGATACGCAGTATTTT; CDR3: CASSQAPRGGVTDTQYF
V: TRBV6-5; J: TRBJ1-1; D: NA; size: NA; DNA: TGTGCCAGCAGCCCCAGAGGGGGTTGGATACCTGAAGCTTTCTTT; CDR3: CASSPRGGWIPEAFF
V: TRBV5-5; J: TRBJ2-7; D: NA; size: NA; DNA: TGTGCCAGCAGCATTACTCCCGCCTACGAGCAGTACTTC; CDR3: CASSITPAYEQYF
V: TRBV9; J: TRBJ2-6; D: TRBD1; size: NA; DNA: TGTGCCAGCAGCCCAAGGCCGGGACAGGTTAGCTCTGGGGCCAACGTCCTGACTTTC; CDR3: CASSPRPGQVSSGANVLTF
V: TRBV9; J: TRBJ2-1; D: TRBD1; size: NA; DNA: TGTGCCAGCAGCGTCACGGGGACAGGGCCGTACAATGAGCAGTTCTTC; CDR3: CASSVTGTGPYNEQFF
V: TRBV19; J: TRBJ1-5; D: NA; size: NA; DNA: TGTGCCAGTAGTATAGAACAGAATAATCAGCCCCAGCATTTT; CDR3: CASSIEQNNQPQHF
V: TRBV7-2; J: TRBJ2-3; D: TRBD1; size: NA; DNA: TGTGCCAGCAGCGGACAGGGAGCCACAGATACGCAGTATTTT; CDR3: CASSGQGATDTQYF
V: TRBV19; J: TRBJ2-2; D: NA; size: NA; DNA: TGTGCCAGTAGTGGACAGCCTAACACCGGGGAGCTGTTTTTT; CDR3: CASSGQPNTGELFF
V: TRBV6-5; J: TRBJ1-2; D: NA; size: NA; DNA: TGTGCCAGCGGGAGGGGGGGCGCGTATGGCTACACCTTC; CDR3: CASGRGGAYGYTF
V: TRBV30; J: TRBJ1-6; D: NA; size: NA; DNA: TGTGCCTGGAAGAGGACGAGGGATTCACCCCTCCACTTT; CDR3: CAWKRTRDSPLHF